The 7 T cell receptor beta chains presented below share a single source sample, sequenced in a study of shared clonotypes between healthy human individuals. Here immunoSEQ multiplex PCR was the method, and the copy in TCRdb shows in-frame clones only, minus some. The sample records approximately 980,000 clones, around 80% being singletons. Sequencing used memory CD4+ T cells sorted from blood. Subset denoted: CD45RA-negative fraction. The receptors shown here come from a man aged 18 to 29 in good health.

This clone was picked up a small number of times. The CDR3 loop is CASSLSAGANYEQYF. In nucleotides, the CDR3 is TGTGCCAGCAGTCTTTCGGCGGGAGCCAACTACGAGCAGTACTTC. The genes are TRBV6-1 and TRBJ2-5; 7 nucleotides agree with TRBD2. The J call is doubtful: the DNA matches TRBJ2-7 better. This CDR3 has 15 amino acids. In germline, CDR1 is MNHNS, CDR2 SASEGT.

The chain joins TRBV10-2 to TRBJ2-1, with 9 nucleotides matching TRBD1. The germline V gene has CDR1 WSHSY and CDR2 SAAADI. The CDR3 extends over 13 amino acids. The V gene end was trimmed by 7 bases and the J gene end by 8 bases; junction bases not matched to a gene: 6. The CDR3 nucleotides are TGCGCCAGCATCTTCGACAGGGGGGATGAGCAGTTCTTC. Protein product: CASIFDRGDEQFF.

The chain recombines TRBV5-4 with TRBJ2-1; TRBD2 agrees at 9 bases. The germline V gene encodes CDR1 SGHNT and CDR2 YYREEE (reference sequence). CDR3 length: 15 amino acids. V was pared by 0 bases and J by 6 bases, with 4 bases of the junction left unmatched. This CDR3 is CASSLDSGRVNEQFF. The CDR3 DNA follows: TGTGCCAGCAGCTTGGATAGCGGGAGAGTCAATGAGCAGTTCTTC.

For this clone: Other DNA sequences in the same sample also yield this CDR3. The rearrangement links TRBV27 to TRBJ2-7; no clear D. Trimming left V 3 bases short and J 0 bases short, with 9 bases between. Germline loops: CDR1 MNHEY, CDR2 SMNVEV (reference sequence). CDR3 size: 14 residues. CDR3 in amino acids: CASSFFGSSYEQYF. CDR3 bases: TGTGCCAGCAGTTTTTTCGGTAGCTCCTACGAGCAGTACTTC.

The rearrangement uses TRBV6-1 and TRBJ1-5; D ambiguous. The V end was cut by 4 bases, the J end by 3 bases, with 13 bases between. The CDR3 is 15 residues long. Germline CDR1 reads MNHNS; CDR2 reads SASEGT. In DNA, the CDR3 is TGTGCCAGCAGTGGGCCCCGGGGTATCAATCAGCCCCAGCATTTT. It is translated as CASSGPRGINQPQHF.

The genes are TRBV30 and TRBJ1-5; maybe TRBD1 (6 bases). Trimming cost V 3 bases and J 6 bases, with 15 bases left between them. The CDR3 runs to 14 residues. In germline, CDR1 is GTSNPN, CDR2 SVGIG (reference sequence). The CDR3 bases are TGTGCCTGGAGACCCGGCCAGGGGTCTCAGCCCCAGCATTTT. This translates into CAWRPGQGSQPQHF.

This clone appeared many times. This chain uses TRBV10-3 with TRBJ1-6, with D perhaps TRBD1 (6 bases). Germline V gene sequence: CDR1 ENHRY, CDR2 SYGVKD. Trimming shortened V by 2 bases and J by 5 bases, and 10 bases separated the two germline ends. The length of the CDR3 is 15 residues. Written as DNA, the CDR3 is TGTGCCATCAGTGAGGCCGCAGGGGATAATTCACCCCTCCACTTT. Translated, it gives CAISEAAGDNSPLHF.